Given below is one T cell receptor beta chain in context. Antigen specificity is unknown. The sample originates from a study of cytomegalovirus exposure and HLA in healthy donors. The primer mix had 60 Vbeta and 13 Jbeta primers. TCRdb keeps only in-frame clones here, not all; method: immunoSEQ multiplex PCR. The sample consists of 150,000 or so clones, around three quarters of them appearing once. The CDR3 has 19 amino acids. The V gene's germline CDR1 is SNHLY and CDR2 FYNNEI. With V trimmed by 5 bases and J by 5 bases, 18 bases remained unmatched. Study-wide results and limits: An Asian-associated ancestry cluster reportedly showed fewer N-insertions than the approximately 700-donor mean in a later analysis. Across donors, sequencing depth was assumed by presence/absence analyses to be roughly uniform. Despite most TCR sequences being rare, some public TCRs occurred in many donors.

Input material: PBMCs. The clonotype was recovered from a woman between 35 and 50 years old in good health and CMV-seronegative. This chain links TRBV2 with TRBJ1-6; 7 bases are a match to TRBD1. The CDR3 sequence is CASSYTGALVPINNSPLHF. As DNA, the CDR3 is TGTGCCAGCAGTTACACAGGGGCCCTGGTACCTATCAATAATTCACCCCTCCACTTT.